This T cell receptor beta chain was sequenced in a study of CD8 T cells in Susac syndrome. The CD8+ and CD4+ T cells were isolated magnetically using a negative isolation approach, whereas the TEMRA cells were enriched by FACS. cDNA came from about 0.51 to 1 ug RNA primed by random hexamers. The authors amplified TCR beta CDR3 across 54 Vbeta and 13 Jbeta using immunoSEQ multiplex PCR. TCRdb itself ran the immunoSEQ multiplex PCR reads through MiXCR, one entry per CDR3 protein. The sample yields some 200,000 distinct CDR3 sequences, roughly 95% seen once. This CDR3 spans 13 amino acids. The germline V gene encodes CDR1 SGHTA and CDR2 FQGNSA. Trimming cost V 1 base and J 5 bases, with 6 bases left between them.

Specimen: CD4+ T cells from PBMCs. V usage is TRBV7-2 and J usage is TRBJ1-5, with D perhaps TRBD1 (5 bases). The clonotype was recovered from a human donor in good health. CDR3 amino acids: CASSLGDHQPQHF. CDR3 sequence (DNA): TGTGCCAGCAGCTTAGGGGACCATCAGCCCCAGCATTTT.